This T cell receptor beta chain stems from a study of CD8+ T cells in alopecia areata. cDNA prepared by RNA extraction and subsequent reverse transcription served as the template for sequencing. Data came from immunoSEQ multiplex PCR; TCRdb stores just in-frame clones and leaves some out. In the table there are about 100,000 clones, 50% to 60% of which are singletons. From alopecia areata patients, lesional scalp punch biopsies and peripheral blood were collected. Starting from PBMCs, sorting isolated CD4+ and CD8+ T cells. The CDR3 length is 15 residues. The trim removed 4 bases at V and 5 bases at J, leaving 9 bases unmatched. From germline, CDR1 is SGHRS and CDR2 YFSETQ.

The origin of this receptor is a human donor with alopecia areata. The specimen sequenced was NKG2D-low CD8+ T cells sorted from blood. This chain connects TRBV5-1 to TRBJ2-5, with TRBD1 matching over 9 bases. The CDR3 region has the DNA TGCGCCAGCAGCATCGGACAGGGGATCCCGGAGACCCAGTACTTC. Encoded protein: CASSIGQGIPETQYF.